This T cell receptor beta chain is drawn from a study of identical twins. TCRdb processed the 5' RACE reads anew with MiXCR; each CDR3 protein has one entry. Among a few hundred thousand distinct CDR3 sequences listed, roughly 9.9% were seen once. V lost 4 bases and J lost 3; bases outside the gene matches: 9. CDR1 LNHNV and CDR2 YYDKDF come from the germline V gene (reference sequence). The CDR3 runs 16 residues. These data were also filed under a second study, of yellow fever vaccine responses in identical twins.

Sequenced sample: PBMCs. This receptor was obtained from a woman under 30 in good health. V is TRBV15 and J is TRBJ2-1, with TRBD2 matching 7 bases. DNA for the CDR3: TGTGCCACCAGCAACCGACTAGCTGGTCTCTACAATGAGCAGTTCTTC. This encodes CATSNRLAGLYNEQFF. The full variable domain, with the rest looked up from reference TRBV15 and TRBJ2-1, is DAMVIQNPRYQVTQFGKPVTLSCSQTLNHNVMYWYQQKSSQAPKLLFHYYDKDFNNEADTPDNFQSRRPNTSFCFLDIRSPGLGDTAMYLCATSNRLAGLYNEQFFGPGTRLTVL.